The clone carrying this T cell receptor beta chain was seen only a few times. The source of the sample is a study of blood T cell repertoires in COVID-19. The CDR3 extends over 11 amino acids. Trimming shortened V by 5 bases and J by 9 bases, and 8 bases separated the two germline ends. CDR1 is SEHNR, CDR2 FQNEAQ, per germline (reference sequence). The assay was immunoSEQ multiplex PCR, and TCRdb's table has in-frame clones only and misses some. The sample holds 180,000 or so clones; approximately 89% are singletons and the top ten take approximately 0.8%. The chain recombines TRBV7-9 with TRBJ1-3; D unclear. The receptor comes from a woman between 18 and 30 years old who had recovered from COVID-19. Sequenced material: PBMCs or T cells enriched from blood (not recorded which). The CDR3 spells CASSAVGTIYF. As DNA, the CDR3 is TGTGCCAGCAGCGCAGTTGGCACCATATATTTT.